The 10 T cell receptor beta chains listed next were all sequenced from one sample in a study of long-term antiretroviral therapy in people with HIV. Running of the v3.0 immunoSEQ assay took place at survey level. Some clones are missing from TCRdb's copy, which holds only in-frame ones; the method was immunoSEQ multiplex PCR. The table includes 7,400 or so clones, over 60% detected once. Sequenced material: unsorted PBMCs, taken about 0.9 years before starting antiretroviral therapy. The receptor set was obtained from a middle-aged man with HIV.

V and J are TRBV28 and TRBJ2-2; tentative D call: TRBD1 (5 bases). Germline CDR1 is MDHEN and CDR2 is SYDVKM. The length of the CDR3 is 14 residues. Trimming took 8 bases from V and 7 from J, leaving 17 bases between them. CDR3 protein: CASGSRQGVGELFF. DNA of the CDR3: TGTGCCAGCGGCAGTCGGCAGGGTGTCGGGGAGCTGTTTTTT.

V gene TRBV14 combines with J gene TRBJ1-1, with unresolved D. The CDR3 contains 11 residues. V shed 7 bases and J shed 6 bases, with 9 bases lying between them. The V gene's germline CDR1 is SGHDN and CDR2 FVKESK. CDR3 sequence (DNA): TGTGCCAGCATGGGGAGTTCTGAAGCTTTCTTT. Translated, it gives CASMGSSEAFF.

This chain joins TRBV5-4 and TRBJ2-7; no reliable D call. With 4 bases removed from V and 0 bases from J, the gap between germline ends came to 11 bases. The CDR3 is 14 amino acids. Germline values: CDR1 SGHNT, CDR2 YYREEE (reference sequence). CDR3 sequence (DNA): TGTGCCAGCAGCCTTGGGGTCCACTCCTACGAGCAGTACTTC. This encodes CASSLGVHSYEQYF. The whole variable domain, filled in from reference TRBV5-4 and TRBJ2-7, reads ETGVTQSPTHLIKTRGQQVTLRCSSQSGHNTVSWYQQALGQGPQFIFQYYREEENGRGNFPPRFSGLQFPNYSSELNVNALELDDSALYLCASSLGVHSYEQYFGPGTRLTVT.

The V gene is TRBV13, the J gene TRBJ1-3; tentative D call: TRBD1 (6 bases). CDR3 length: 17 amino acids. Deletions cut 2 bases from V and 3 bases from J, with 17 bases between. Germline V CDR1 and CDR2: PRHDT, FYEKMQ (reference sequence). The DNA of the CDR3 is TGTGCCAGCAGCTTACCCCTCAGGGGTCTCAGTGGAAACACCATATATTTT. Protein: CASSLPLRGLSGNTIYF.

The rearrangement joins TRBV7-9 to TRBJ1-3; D possibly corresponds to TRBD1 (6 bases). CDR1 is SEHNR and CDR2 is FQNEAQ in the germline V gene (reference sequence). The CDR3 is 13 residues long. The ends were cut back, 5 bases at V and 5 bases at J, with 10 bases in the middle. The CDR3 DNA is TGTGCCAGCAGCCGAAGGGGGAGAAACACCATATATTTT. This sequence encodes CASSRRGRNTIYF. The full variable domain, rest sourced from reference TRBV7-9 and TRBJ1-3, is DTGVSQNPRHKITKRGQNVTFRCDPISEHNRLYWYRQTLGQGPEFLTYFQNEAQLEKSRLLSDRFSAERPKGSFSTLEIQRTEQGDSAMYLCASSRRGRNTIYFGEGSWLTVV.

The chain combines TRBV6-1 with TRBJ2-3; D is perhaps TRBD1 (5 bases). The CDR3 runs 12 residues. Germline V gene lookup returns CDR1 MNHNS and CDR2 SASEGT. Trimming took 1 base from V and 7 from J, leaving 6 bases between them. The CDR3 bases are TGTGCCAGCAGTGAAGAGGGGTATACGCAGTATTTT. Residues: CASSEEGYTQYF.

This clone is medium-sized (0.01 to 0.1%) in the sample. This chain links TRBV6-6 with TRBJ2-7; 7 nucleotides line up with TRBD1. The CDR3 contains 15 residues. Germline CDR1 MNHNY, CDR2 SVGAGI (reference sequence). With 7 bases clipped from V and 1 base from J, the junction kept 10 bases outside the gene matches. In DNA form, the CDR3 reads TGTGCCAGCACCCCCGGGACAGAGTCTTCCTACGAGCAGTACTTC. This translates into CASTPGTESSYEQYF.

The chain carries TRBV27 and TRBJ1-1; maybe TRBD1 (5 bases). With 2 bases removed from V and 4 bases from J, the gap between germline ends came to 11 bases. CDR1 and CDR2 (germline): MNHEY, SMNVEV (reference sequence). The CDR3 loop spans 14 amino acids. The CDR3 DNA reads TGTGCCAGCAGTTTAGCGGGGGAAGTCACTGAAGCTTTCTTT. Its protein product is CASSLAGEVTEAFF.

The chain recombines TRBV7-3 with TRBJ2-1; tentatively, D is TRBD2 (5 bases). CDR3 size: 14 residues. The V gene's germline CDR1 is SGHTA and CDR2 FQGTGA. Trimming took 0 bases from V and 7 from J, leaving 10 bases between them. The CDR3: CASSLTLARNEQFF. The DNA of the CDR3 is TGTGCCAGCAGCTTAACGTTAGCGCGGAATGAGCAGTTCTTC.

This chain uses TRBV5-1 with TRBJ1-1; D unresolved. V lost 0 bases to trimming and J lost 0 bases, with 12 bases between them. The CDR3 is 16 amino acids. Germline loops: CDR1 SGHRS, CDR2 YFSETQ. CDR3 coding DNA: TGCGCCAGCAGCTTGGCTCCCAGCGATTTGAACACTGAAGCTTTCTTT. Translation gives CASSLAPSDLNTEAFF.